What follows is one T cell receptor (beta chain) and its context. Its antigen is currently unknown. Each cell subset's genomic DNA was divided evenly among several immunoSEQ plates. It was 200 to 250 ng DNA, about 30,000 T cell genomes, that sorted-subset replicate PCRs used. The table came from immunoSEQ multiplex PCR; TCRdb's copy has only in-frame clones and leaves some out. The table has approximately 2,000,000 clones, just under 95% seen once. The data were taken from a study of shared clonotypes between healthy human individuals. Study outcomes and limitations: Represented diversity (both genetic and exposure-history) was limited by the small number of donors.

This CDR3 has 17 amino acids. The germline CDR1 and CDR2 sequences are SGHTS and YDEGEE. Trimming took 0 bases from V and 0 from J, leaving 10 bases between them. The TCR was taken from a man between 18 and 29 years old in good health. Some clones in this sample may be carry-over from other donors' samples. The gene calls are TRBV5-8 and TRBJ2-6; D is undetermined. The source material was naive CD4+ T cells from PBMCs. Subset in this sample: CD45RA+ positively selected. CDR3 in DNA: TGTGCCAGCAGCTTGGGGTCAGGCCGCTCTGGGGCCAACGTCCTGACTTTC. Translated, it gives CASSLGSGRSGANVLTF.